This passage covers 12 T cell receptor beta chains from one sample sequenced in a study of identical twins. TCRdb reprocessed the 5' RACE reads with MiXCR, giving one entry per CDR3 protein. This sample has about 720,000 distinct CDR3 sequences, with 8.5% to 9.5% found just once. These same records also appear under a second study, on yellow fever vaccine responses in identical twins.

The sample comprised PBMCs. These receptors were obtained from a woman between 18 and 29 years old in good health.

At least ten counts were recorded for this clonotype. The chain uses TRBV6-2 or TRBV6-3 and TRBJ2-2; possibly TRBD2 for D (5 bases). The germline V gene has CDR1 MNHEY and CDR2 SVGEGT. Trimming stripped 6 bases from V and 5 bases from J, with 19 bases between. CDR3 size: 16 residues. The CDR3 here is CASSQRRPTRTGELFF. DNA for the CDR3: TGTGCCAGCAGCCAGCGGAGACCAACTAGGACCGGGGAGCTGTTTTTT.

This clonotype was found many times. The chain couples TRBV12-3 or TRBV12-4 to TRBJ2-6, with 7 positions matching TRBD1. J lost 4 bases, V lost 6 bases, and 6 bases had no gene match. The length of the CDR3 is 15 residues. The CDR3 region has the DNA TGTGCCAGCAGATTTACAGGGGAAGGGGCCAACGTCCTGACTTTC. It specifies CASRFTGEGANVLTF.

This clonotype was counted at least ten times. The chain is built from TRBV5-1 and TRBJ2-7; 10 bases line up with TRBD1. This CDR3 has 14 amino acids. Germline V gene lookup returns CDR1 SGHRS and CDR2 YFSETQ. V was pared by 4 bases and J by 3 bases, with 4 bases of the junction left unmatched. CDR3 loop: CASSRGQGFYEQYF. The CDR3 nucleotides are TGCGCCAGCAGCCGGGGACAGGGGTTCTACGAGCAGTACTTC.

The genes are TRBV30 and TRBJ2-1; D not resolved. Per germline, CDR1 GTSNPN and CDR2 SVGIG (reference sequence). The CDR3 extends over 12 amino acids. This CDR3 is CSVEMDYNEQFF. CDR3 coding DNA: TGTTCAGTAGAAATGGACTACAATGAGCAGTTCTTC.

The V gene is TRBV4-2, the J gene TRBJ2-7; TRBD2 is a possible D gene (5 bases). This CDR3 contains 15 residues. The V gene lost 1 base and the J gene lost 2 bases, with 12 bases spanning the gap. Per the germline V gene, CDR1 is LGHNA and CDR2 is YNFKEQ. The CDR3 here is CASSQGILGAYEQYF. In DNA, the CDR3 is TGTGCCAGCAGCCAAGGGATCCTCGGGGCCTACGAGCAGTACTTC.

The chain joins TRBV13 to TRBJ2-6; maybe TRBD2 (6 bases). Germline CDR1 reads PRHDT; CDR2 reads FYEKMQ (reference sequence). This CDR3 has 13 amino acids. CDR3 region: CAAGGLGANVLTF. CDR3 bases: TGTGCTGCCGGGGGTTTAGGGGCCAACGTCCTGACTTTC.

This clonotype showed up just a few times. The rearrangement uses TRBV5-6 and TRBJ2-5; a possible D gene is TRBD2 (5 bases). CDR3 length: 15 amino acids. Deletions cut 4 bases from V and 3 bases from J, with 16 bases between. Germline loops: CDR1 SGHDT, CDR2 YYEEEE. In DNA form, the CDR3 reads TGTGCCAGCAGCAACCCGCGGGTGACGGAAGAGACCCAGTACTTC. Its protein is CASSNPRVTEETQYF.

In this sample, this clonotype turned up many times. The V and J genes are TRBV12-3 or TRBV12-4 and TRBJ2-7; a possible D gene is TRBD2 (6 bases). CDR3 length: 14 residues. The V gene lost 6 bases and the J gene lost 5 bases, with 17 bases spanning the gap. CDR3 DNA sequence: TGTGCCAGCAGAAATAGCGGTTCTTTCCACGAGCAGTACTTC. Protein sequence: CASRNSGSFHEQYF.

This chain links TRBV7-2 with TRBJ2-3; TRBD2 aligns across 12 bases. The CDR3 spans 16 residues. The germline V gene encodes CDR1 SGHTA and CDR2 FQGNSA. V was pared by 4 bases and J by 1 base, with 3 bases of the junction left unmatched. The CDR3: CASSYRLAGGTDTQYF. In DNA, the CDR3 is TGTGCCAGCAGCTACCGACTAGCGGGAGGCACAGATACGCAGTATTTT.

V gene TRBV5-1 combines with J gene TRBJ2-1; TRBD2 matches at 12 bases. V was pared by 5 bases and J by 1 base, with 13 bases of the junction left unmatched. The length of the CDR3 is 19 residues. Germline CDR1 is SGHRS and CDR2 is YFSETQ. DNA for the CDR3: TGCGCCAGCAGTTTGACACCTAGCGGGGGGGCCCGATCCTACAATGAGCAGTTCTTC. Protein product: CASSLTPSGGARSYNEQFF.

J is TRBJ1-2 and V is TRBV6-1; 7 bases fit TRBD1. Germline CDR1 MNHNS, CDR2 SASEGT. The CDR3 is 13 amino acids. V shed 4 bases, J shed 7 bases, and the junction held 6 bases outside the gene matches. DNA of the CDR3: TGTGCCAGCAGTGCCACAGGGGAGAGTGGCTACACCTTC. Amino acid sequence: CASSATGESGYTF.

The chain joins TRBV7-8 to TRBJ2-5; TRBD1 matches 7 bases. The CDR3 runs to 14 residues. Germline-derived CDR1 and CDR2 are SGHVS and FQNEAQ. V lost 1 base, J lost 2 bases, and 1 base stayed unmatched. Here the CDR3 reads CASSLGDRQETQYF. The CDR3 nucleotides are TGTGCCAGCAGCTTAGGGGACAGACAAGAGACCCAGTACTTC.